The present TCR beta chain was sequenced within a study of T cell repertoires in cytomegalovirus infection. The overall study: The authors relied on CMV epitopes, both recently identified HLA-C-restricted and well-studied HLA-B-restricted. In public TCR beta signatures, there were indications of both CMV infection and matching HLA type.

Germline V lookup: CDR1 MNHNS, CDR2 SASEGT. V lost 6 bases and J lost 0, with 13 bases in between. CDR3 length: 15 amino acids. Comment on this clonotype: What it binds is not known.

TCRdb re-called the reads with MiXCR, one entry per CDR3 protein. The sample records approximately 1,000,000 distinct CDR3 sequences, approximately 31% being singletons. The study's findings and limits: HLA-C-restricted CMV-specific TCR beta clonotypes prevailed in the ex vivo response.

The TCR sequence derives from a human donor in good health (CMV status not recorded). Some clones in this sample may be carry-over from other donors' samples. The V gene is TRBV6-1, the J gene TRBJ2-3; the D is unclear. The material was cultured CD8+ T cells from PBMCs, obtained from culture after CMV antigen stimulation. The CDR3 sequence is CASRFLPVSTDTQYF. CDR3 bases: TGTGCCAGCAGATTCCTACCGGTTAGCACAGATACGCAGTATTTT.